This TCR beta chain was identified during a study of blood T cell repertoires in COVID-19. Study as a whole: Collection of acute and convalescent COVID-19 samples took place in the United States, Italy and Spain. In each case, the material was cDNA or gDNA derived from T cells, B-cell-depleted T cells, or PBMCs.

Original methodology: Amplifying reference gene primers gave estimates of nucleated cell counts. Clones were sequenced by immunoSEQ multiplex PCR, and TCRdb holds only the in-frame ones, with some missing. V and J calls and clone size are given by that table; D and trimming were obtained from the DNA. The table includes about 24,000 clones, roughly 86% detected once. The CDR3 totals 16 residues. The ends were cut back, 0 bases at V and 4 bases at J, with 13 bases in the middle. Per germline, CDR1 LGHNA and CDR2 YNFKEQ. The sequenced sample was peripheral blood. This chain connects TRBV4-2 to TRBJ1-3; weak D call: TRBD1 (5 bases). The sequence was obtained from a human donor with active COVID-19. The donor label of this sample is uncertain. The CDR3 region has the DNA TGTGCCAGCAGCCAAGAAGCTTGGGGCTCCGGAAACACCATATATTTT. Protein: CASSQEAWGSGNTIYF.